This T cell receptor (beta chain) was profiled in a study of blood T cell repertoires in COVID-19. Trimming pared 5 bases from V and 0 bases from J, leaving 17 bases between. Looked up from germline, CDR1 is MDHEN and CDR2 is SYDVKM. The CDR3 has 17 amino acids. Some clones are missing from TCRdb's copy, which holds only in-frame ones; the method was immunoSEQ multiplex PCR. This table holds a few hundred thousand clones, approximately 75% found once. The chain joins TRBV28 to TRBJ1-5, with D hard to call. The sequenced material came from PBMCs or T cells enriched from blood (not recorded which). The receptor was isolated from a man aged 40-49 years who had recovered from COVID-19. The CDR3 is CASSPPRGPNSNQPQHF. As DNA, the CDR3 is TGTGCCAGCAGTCCCCCCCGAGGGCCCAATAGCAATCAGCCCCAGCATTTT.